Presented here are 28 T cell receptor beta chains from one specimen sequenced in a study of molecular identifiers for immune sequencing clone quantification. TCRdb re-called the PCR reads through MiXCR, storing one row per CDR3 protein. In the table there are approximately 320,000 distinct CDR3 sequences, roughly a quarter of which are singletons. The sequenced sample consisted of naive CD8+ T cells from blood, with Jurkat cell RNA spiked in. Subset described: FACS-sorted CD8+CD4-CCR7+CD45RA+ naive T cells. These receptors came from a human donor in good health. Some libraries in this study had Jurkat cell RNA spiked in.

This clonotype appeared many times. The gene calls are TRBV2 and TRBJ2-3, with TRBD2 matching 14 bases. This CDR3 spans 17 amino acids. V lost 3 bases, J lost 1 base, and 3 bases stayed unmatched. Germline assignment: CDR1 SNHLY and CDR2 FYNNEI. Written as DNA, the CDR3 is TGTGCCAGCAGTGAGGGACTAGCGGGAGCTGGCACAGATACGCAGTATTTT. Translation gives CASSEGLAGAGTDTQYF.

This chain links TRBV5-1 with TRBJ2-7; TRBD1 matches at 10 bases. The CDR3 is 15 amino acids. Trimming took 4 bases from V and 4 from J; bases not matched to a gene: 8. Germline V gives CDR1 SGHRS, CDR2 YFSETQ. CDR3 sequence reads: CASSPGTGVRYEQYF. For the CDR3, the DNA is TGCGCCAGCAGCCCCGGGACAGGGGTCAGATACGAGCAGTACTTC.

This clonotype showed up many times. The chain's CDR3 is CASSPRGVPYEQYF. The CDR3, as DNA: TGTGCCAGCAGCCCGAGGGGGGTTCCCTACGAGCAGTACTTC. The gene calls are TRBV7-9 and TRBJ2-7, with D perhaps matching TRBD1 or TRBD2 (6 bases each). The V and J ends lost 5 bases and 2 bases respectively, with 13 bases between them. Germline V gene sequence: CDR1 SEHNR, CDR2 FQNEAQ (reference sequence). The CDR3 has 14 amino acids.

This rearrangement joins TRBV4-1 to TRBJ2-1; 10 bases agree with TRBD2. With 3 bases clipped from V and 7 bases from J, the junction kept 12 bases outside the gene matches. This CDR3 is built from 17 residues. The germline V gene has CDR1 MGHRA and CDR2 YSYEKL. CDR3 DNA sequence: TGCGCCAGCAGCCAGATTGGGTCGAAGCGGGGGGGGAATGAGCAGTTCTTC. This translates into CASSQIGSKRGGNEQFF.

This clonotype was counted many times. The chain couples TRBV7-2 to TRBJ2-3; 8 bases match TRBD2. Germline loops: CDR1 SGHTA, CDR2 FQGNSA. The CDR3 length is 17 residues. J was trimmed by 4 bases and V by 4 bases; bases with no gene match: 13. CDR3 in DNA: TGTGCCAGCAGCTCCCCCGGGGAGCGGGAGTGGGCAGATACGCAGTATTTT. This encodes CASSSPGEREWADTQYF.

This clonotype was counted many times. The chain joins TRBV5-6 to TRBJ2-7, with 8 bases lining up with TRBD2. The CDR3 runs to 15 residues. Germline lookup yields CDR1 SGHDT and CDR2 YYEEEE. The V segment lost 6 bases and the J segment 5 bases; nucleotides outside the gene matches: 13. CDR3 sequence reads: CASNLSGSGPDEQYF. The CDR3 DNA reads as TGTGCCAGCAACCTAAGCGGGAGCGGACCGGACGAGCAGTACTTC.

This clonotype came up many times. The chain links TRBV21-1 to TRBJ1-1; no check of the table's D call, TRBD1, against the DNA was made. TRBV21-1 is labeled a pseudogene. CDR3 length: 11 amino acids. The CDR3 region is CASSKGATAFF. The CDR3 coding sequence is TGTGCCAGCAGCAAGGGGGCAACAGCTTTCTTT.

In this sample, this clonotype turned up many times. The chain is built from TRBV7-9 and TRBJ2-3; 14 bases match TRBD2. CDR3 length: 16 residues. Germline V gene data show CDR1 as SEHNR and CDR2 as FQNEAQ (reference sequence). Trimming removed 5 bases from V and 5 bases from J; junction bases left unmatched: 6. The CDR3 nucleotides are TGTGCCAGCAGCCCGACTAGCGGGGGGGCCGTAGATACGCAGTATTTT. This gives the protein CASSPTSGGAVDTQYF.

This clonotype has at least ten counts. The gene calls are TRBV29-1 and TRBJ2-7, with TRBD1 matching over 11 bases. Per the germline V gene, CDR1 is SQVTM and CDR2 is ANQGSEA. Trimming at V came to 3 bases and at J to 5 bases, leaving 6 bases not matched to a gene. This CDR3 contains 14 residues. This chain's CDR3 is CSVDGGQGAHEQYF. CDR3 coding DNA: TGCAGCGTTGACGGAGGACAGGGGGCGCACGAGCAGTACTTC.

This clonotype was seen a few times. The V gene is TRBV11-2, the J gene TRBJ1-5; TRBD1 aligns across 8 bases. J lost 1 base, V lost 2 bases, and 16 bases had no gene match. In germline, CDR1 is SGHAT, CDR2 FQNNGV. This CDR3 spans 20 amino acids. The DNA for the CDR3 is TGTGCCAGCAGCTTATATTTGTCAGGGGGCAATCTGGGGAGCAATCAGCCCCAGCATTTT. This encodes CASSLYLSGGNLGSNQPQHF. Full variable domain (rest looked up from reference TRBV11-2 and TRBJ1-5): EAGVAQSPRYKIIEKRQSVAFWCNPISGHATLYWYQQILGQGPKLLIQFQNNGVVDDSQLPKDRFSAERLKGVDSTLKIQPAKLEDSAVYLCASSLYLSGGNLGSNQPQHFGDGTRLSIL.

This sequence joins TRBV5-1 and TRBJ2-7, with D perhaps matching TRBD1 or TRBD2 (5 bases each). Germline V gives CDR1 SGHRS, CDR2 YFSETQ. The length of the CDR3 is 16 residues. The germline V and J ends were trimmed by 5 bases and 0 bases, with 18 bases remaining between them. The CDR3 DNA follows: TGCGCCAGCAGATATTGGGCTGGGGGAAGCTCCTACGAGCAGTACTTC. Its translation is CASRYWAGGSSYEQYF. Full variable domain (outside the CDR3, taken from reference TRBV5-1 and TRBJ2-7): KAGVTQTPRYLIKTRGQQVTLSCSPISGHRSVSWYQQTPGQGLQFLFEYFSETQRNKGNFPGRFSGRQFSNSRSEMNVSTLELGDSALYLCASRYWAGGSSYEQYFGPGTRLTVT.

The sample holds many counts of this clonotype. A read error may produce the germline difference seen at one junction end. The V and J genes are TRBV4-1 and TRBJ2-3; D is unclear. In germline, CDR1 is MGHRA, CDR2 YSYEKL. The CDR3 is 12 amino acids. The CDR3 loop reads CASSQVADTQYF. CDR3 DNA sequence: TGTGCCAGCAGCCAAGTAGCAGATACGCAGTATTTT.

The CDR3 region is CASSLLAGVGYEQYF. The CDR3 DNA sequence: TGTGCCAGCAGCTTATTAGCGGGAGTAGGGTACGAGCAGTACTTC. V gene TRBV7-9 combines with J gene TRBJ2-7, with 9 nucleotides matching TRBD2. Germline CDR1 SEHNR, CDR2 FQNEAQ (reference sequence). This CDR3 spans 15 amino acids. V trimming: 2 bases; J trimming: 4 bases; junction bases outside the gene matches: 6.

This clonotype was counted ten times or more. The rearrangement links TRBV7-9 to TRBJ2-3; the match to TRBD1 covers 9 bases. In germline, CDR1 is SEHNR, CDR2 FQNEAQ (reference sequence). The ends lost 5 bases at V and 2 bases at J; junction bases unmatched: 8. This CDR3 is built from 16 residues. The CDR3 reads CASSVTGGKDTDTQYF. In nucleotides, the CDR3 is TGTGCCAGCAGCGTCACAGGGGGCAAGGACACAGATACGCAGTATTTT.

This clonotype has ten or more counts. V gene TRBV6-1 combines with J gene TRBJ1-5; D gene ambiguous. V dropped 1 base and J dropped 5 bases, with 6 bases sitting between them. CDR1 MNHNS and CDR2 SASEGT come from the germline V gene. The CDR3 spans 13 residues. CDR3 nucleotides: TGTGCCAGCAGTGAAGGATGGGATCAGCCCCAGCATTTT. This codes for CASSEGWDQPQHF.

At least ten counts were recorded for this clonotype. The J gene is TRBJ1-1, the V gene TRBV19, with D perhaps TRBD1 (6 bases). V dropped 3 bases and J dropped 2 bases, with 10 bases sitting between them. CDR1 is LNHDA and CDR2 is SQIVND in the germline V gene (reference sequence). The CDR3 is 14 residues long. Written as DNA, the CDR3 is TGTGCCAGTAGTATCGGGACATCTAACACTGAAGCTTTCTTT. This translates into CASSIGTSNTEAFF.

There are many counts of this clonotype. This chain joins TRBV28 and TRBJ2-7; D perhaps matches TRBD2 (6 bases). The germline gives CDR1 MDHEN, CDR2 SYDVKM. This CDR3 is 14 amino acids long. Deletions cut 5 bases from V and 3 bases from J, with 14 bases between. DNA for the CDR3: TGTGCCAGCAGTCCCCGACTAGAAATCTACGAGCAGTACTTC. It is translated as CASSPRLEIYEQYF.

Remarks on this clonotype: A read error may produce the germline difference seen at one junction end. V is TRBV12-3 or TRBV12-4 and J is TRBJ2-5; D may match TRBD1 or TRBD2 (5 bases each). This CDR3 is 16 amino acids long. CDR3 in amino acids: CVSSSGGTAYQETQYF. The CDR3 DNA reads TGTGTCAGCAGTTCAGGTGGGACGGCGTACCAAGAGACCCAGTACTTC.

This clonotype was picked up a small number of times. This chain's CDR3 is CASSYYPGVATDTQYF. Here the CDR3 DNA reads TGTGCCAGCAGTTATTACCCGGGAGTGGCAACAGATACGCAGTATTTT. The rearrangement uses TRBV5-6 and TRBJ2-3; a possible D gene is TRBD2 (6 bases). CDR3 length: 16 residues. Germline V gene sequence: CDR1 SGHDT, CDR2 YYEEEE. V lost 5 bases to trimming and J lost 3 bases, with 19 bases between them.

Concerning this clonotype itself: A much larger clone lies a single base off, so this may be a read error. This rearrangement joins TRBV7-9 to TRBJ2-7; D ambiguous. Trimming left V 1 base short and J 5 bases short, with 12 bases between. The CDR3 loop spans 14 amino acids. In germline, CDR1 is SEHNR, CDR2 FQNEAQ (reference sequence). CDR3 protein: CASSLGAPRDEQYF. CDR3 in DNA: TGTGCCAGCAGCTTAGGCGCTCCCCGGGACGAGCAGTACTTC.

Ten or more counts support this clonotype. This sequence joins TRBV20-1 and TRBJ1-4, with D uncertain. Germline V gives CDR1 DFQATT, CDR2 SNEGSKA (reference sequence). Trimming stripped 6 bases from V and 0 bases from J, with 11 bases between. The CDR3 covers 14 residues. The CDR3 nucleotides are TGCAGTGCCTCAGGCGAGGCAACTAATGAAAAACTGTTTTTT. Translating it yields CSASGEATNEKLFF.

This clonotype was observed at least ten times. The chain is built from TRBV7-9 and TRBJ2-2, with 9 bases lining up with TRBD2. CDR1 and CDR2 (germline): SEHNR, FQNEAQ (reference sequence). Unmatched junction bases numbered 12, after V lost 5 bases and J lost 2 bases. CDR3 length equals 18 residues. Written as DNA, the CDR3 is TGTGCCAGCAGCGACCTGGATAGCGGGGGCGCAAACACCGGGGAGCTGTTTTTT. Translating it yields CASSDLDSGGANTGELFF.

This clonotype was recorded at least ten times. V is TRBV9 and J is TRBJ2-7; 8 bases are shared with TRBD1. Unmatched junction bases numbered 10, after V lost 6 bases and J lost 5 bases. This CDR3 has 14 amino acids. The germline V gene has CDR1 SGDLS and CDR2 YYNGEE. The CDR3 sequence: CASNDRGREDEQYF. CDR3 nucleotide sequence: TGTGCCAGCAACGACAGGGGCCGTGAGGACGAGCAGTACTTC.

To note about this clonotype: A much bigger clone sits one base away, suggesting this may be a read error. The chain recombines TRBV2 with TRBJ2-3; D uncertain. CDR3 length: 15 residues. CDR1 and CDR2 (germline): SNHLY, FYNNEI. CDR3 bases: TGTGCCAGCAGTGACACAGACGGAAGCACAGATGCGCAGTATTTT. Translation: CASSDTDGSTDAQYF.

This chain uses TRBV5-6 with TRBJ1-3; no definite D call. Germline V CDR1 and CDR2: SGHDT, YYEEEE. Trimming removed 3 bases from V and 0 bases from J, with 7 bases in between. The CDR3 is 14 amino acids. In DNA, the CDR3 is TGTGCCAGCAGCTCTGAGAGCTCTGGAAACACCATATATTTT. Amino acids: CASSSESSGNTIYF.

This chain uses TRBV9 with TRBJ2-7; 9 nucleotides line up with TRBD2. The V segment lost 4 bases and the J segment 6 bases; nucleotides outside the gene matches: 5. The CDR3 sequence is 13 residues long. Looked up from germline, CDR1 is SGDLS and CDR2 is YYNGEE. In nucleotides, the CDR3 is TGTGCCAGCAGCCCAAGCGGGGGGCCCGAGCAGTACTTC. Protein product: CASSPSGGPEQYF.

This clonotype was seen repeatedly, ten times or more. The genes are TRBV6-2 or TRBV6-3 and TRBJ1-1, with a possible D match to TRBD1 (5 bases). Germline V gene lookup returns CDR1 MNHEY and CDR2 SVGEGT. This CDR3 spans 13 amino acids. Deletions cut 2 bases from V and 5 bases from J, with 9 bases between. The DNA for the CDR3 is TGTGCCAGCAGTTACATGGGGGGAACTGAAGCTTTCTTT. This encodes CASSYMGGTEAFF.

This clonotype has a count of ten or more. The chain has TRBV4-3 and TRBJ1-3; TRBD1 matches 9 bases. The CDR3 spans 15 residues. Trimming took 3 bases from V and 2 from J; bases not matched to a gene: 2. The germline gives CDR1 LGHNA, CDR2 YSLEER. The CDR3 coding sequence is TGCGCCAGCAGCCAGGACAGGGGTCCTGGAAACACCATATATTTT. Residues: CASSQDRGPGNTIYF.